A single sample gave rise to the 25 T cell receptor beta chains below, sequenced in a study of CD8 T cells in ankylosing spondylitis. Overall study findings and caveats: Seven to nine highly homologous variants formed a TCR beta motif that appeared characteristic of ankylosing spondylitis blood.

For these TCRs, the target antigens are not known. TCRdb analysed the 5' RACE reads with MiXCR anew, one entry per CDR3 protein. The sample carries tens of thousands of distinct CDR3 sequences, roughly 9% recorded once. Source material: blood, either unsorted or a sorted T cell fraction (not recorded which). The receptors were gathered from a male donor with ankylosing spondylitis.

This clonotype was seen many times. This rearrangement joins TRBV7-6 to TRBJ1-2, with 8 bases fitting TRBD1. The germline V gene has CDR1 SGHVS and CDR2 FNYEAQ. The CDR3 is made up of 15 amino acids. With V trimmed by 1 base and J by 7 bases, 8 bases remained unmatched. In nucleotides, the CDR3 is TGTGCCAGCAGCTTAGACCCAACAGGGGGTGGTGGCTACACCTTC. It translates to CASSLDPTGGGGYTF.

This clonotype was detected a few times. This chain's CDR3 is CSVEARTGGYEQYF. The CDR3 DNA follows: TGCAGCGTTGAAGCGCGGACAGGGGGCTACGAGCAGTACTTC. The chain links TRBV29-1 to TRBJ2-7, with TRBD1 identical over 10 bases. The CDR3 consists of 14 residues. J lost 3 bases, V lost 1 base, and 3 bases had no gene match. The V gene's germline CDR1 is SQVTM and CDR2 ANQGSEA.

This chain uses TRBV20-1 with TRBJ2-7; the match to TRBD2 covers 9 bases. Germline V lookup: CDR1 DFQATT, CDR2 SNEGSKA (reference sequence). The CDR3 totals 14 residues. V lost 5 bases, J lost 2 bases, and 7 bases stayed unmatched. The CDR3 region is CSAPPTSGPYEQYF. The CDR3 region has the DNA TGCAGTGCTCCCCCGACTAGCGGCCCCTACGAGCAGTACTTC.

The table lists this clonotype with a few counts. The chain has TRBV7-9 and TRBJ2-2, with D hard to call. The V end was cut by 1 base, the J end by 0 bases, with 9 bases between. Germline V gene sequence: CDR1 SEHNR, CDR2 FQNEAQ (reference sequence). This CDR3 spans 16 amino acids. CDR3 DNA: TGTGCCAGCAGCTTAGATGCAGCCGCGAACACCGGGGAGCTGTTTTTT. Protein: CASSLDAAANTGELFF. Complete variable domain (other parts from reference TRBV7-9 and TRBJ2-2): DTGVSQNPRHKITKRGQNVTFRCDPISEHNRLYWYRQTLGQGPEFLTYFQNEAQLEKSRLLSDRFSAERPKGSFSTLEIQRTEQGDSAMYLCASSLDAAANTGELFFGEGSRLTVL.

The J gene is TRBJ2-2, the V gene TRBV9; possible D gene TRBD2, 5 bases. The germline CDR1 and CDR2 sequences are SGDLS and YYNGEE. This CDR3 spans 15 amino acids. Between the trimmed V and J ends, which lost 0 bases and 4 bases, there was a span of 10 bases. Written as DNA, the CDR3 is TGTGCCAGCAGCGTAGGAAGCGGACGCACCGGGGAGCTGTTTTTT. Translating it yields CASSVGSGRTGELFF.

This clonotype was picked up many times. An end of the junction differs from the germline gene, which may be a read error. This chain uses TRBV12-3 or TRBV12-4 with TRBJ1-3, with D hard to call. CDR3 length equals 12 residues. CDR3 protein: CASSPGSYPFGF. As DNA, the CDR3 is TGTGCCAGCAGTCCCGGGTCCTACCCGTTCGGTTTT.

This clonotype was counted only a few times. The chain recombines TRBV2 with TRBJ2-7; possibly TRBD1 for D (5 bases). Germline CDR1 and CDR2: SNHLY and FYNNEI. Trimming left V 3 bases short and J 0 bases short, with 18 bases between. The CDR3 contains 17 residues. CDR3 bases: TGTGCCAGCAGTGACCCATCGGACACCACTCGCTCCTACGAGCAGTACTTC. It specifies CASSDPSDTTRSYEQYF.

This rearrangement joins TRBV7-9 to TRBJ2-3, with 7 bases that match TRBD2. This CDR3 contains 16 residues. Germline-derived CDR1 and CDR2 are SEHNR and FQNEAQ (reference sequence). With V trimmed by 2 bases and J by 1 base, 6 bases remained unmatched. CDR3 bases: TGTGCCAGCAGCTTACGGCTAGCGGCGGGCACAGATACGCAGTATTTT. It codes for CASSLRLAAGTDTQYF.

This clonotype has only a few counts. The chain recombines TRBV20-1 with TRBJ2-2; 7 nucleotides align to TRBD2. The CDR3 runs to 17 residues. Germline V CDR1 and CDR2: DFQATT, SNEGSKA (reference sequence). The V segment lost 3 bases and the J segment 0 bases; nucleotides outside the gene matches: 10. CDR3 sequence: CSASGLADDANTGELFF. The CDR3 DNA follows: TGCAGTGCTAGTGGGCTAGCGGATGACGCGAACACCGGGGAGCTGTTTTTT.

This clonotype was counted ten times or more. This sequence joins TRBV3-1 and TRBJ2-3, with D unresolved. The CDR3 totals 15 residues. The germline V and J ends were trimmed by 4 bases and 1 base, with 12 bases remaining between them. CDR1 and CDR2 from the germline V gene are LGHDT and YNNKEL (reference sequence). CDR3 bases: TGTGCCAGCAGCCTTGGGCCTTCCCGCACAGATACGCAGTATTTT. Translating it yields CASSLGPSRTDTQYF.

This clonotype was picked up a small number of times. V usage is TRBV19 and J usage is TRBJ1-3; D gene ambiguous. Germline loops: CDR1 LNHDA, CDR2 SQIVND (reference sequence). This CDR3 region has 15 residues. Trimming left V 10 bases short and J 11 bases short, with 27 bases between. The CDR3 protein is CATSAPLRDVRAIYF. DNA for the CDR3: TGTGCCACCTCGGCGCCCCTCCGAGACGTTAGAGCCATATATTTT.

The chain couples TRBV6-1 to TRBJ1-2; no firm D call. The CDR3 is 15 residues long. Germline V lookup: CDR1 MNHNS, CDR2 SASEGT. V was pared by 3 bases and J by 6 bases, with 17 bases between. CDR3 nucleotides: TGTGCCAGCAGTGACGCTATACGGGGTAAGGATGGCTACACCTTC. Translating it yields CASSDAIRGKDGYTF.

Regarding this clonotype: A read error may account for a junction end that differs from germline. The CDR3 here is CASSGVGGPESFF. CDR3 in DNA: TGTGCCAGCAGTGGAGTCGGGGGACCTGAATCTTTCTTT. The V gene is TRBV7-9, the J gene TRBJ1-1, with D maybe TRBD1 (5 bases). Germline CDR1 is SEHNR and CDR2 is FQNEAQ (reference sequence). This CDR3 is 13 amino acids long.

This clonotype was observed many times. V is TRBV2 and J is TRBJ2-4, with a weak D call TRBD1 (6 bases). With 0 bases removed from V and 8 bases from J, the gap between germline ends came to 14 bases. This CDR3 is built from 15 residues. Germline CDR1 is SNHLY and CDR2 is FYNNEI. The CDR3 is CASSEALRGEDIQYF. CDR3 bases: TGTGCCAGCAGTGAAGCGCTCAGGGGTGAGGACATTCAGTACTTC.

This clonotype was seen only a few times. The chain is built from TRBV3-1 and TRBJ2-5; D remains unclear. Germline V gene sequence: CDR1 LGHDT, CDR2 YNNKEL (reference sequence). Trimming shortened V by 4 bases and J by 1 base, and 16 bases separated the two germline ends. CDR3 length: 16 residues. In DNA form, the CDR3 reads TGTGCCAGCAGCCCCTCGACATTCGCATCCCAAGAGACCCAGTACTTC. Protein product: CASSPSTFASQETQYF.

This clonotype has more than one count but fewer than ten. The genes are TRBV24-1 and TRBJ2-1; D might be TRBD1 (5 bases). Germline V CDR1 and CDR2: KGHDR, SFDVKD. The CDR3 extends over 13 amino acids. V dropped 5 bases and J dropped 6 bases, with 10 bases sitting between them. The CDR3, as DNA: TGTGCCACCAGTGGCAACAGGATCAATGAGCAGTTCTTC. Translating it yields CATSGNRINEQFF.

This clonotype was found a few times. The chain uses TRBV7-8 and TRBJ1-4; perhaps TRBD1 as D (5 bases). Trimming removed 2 bases at V and 6 bases at J, with 13 bases between. Germline V gene data show CDR1 as SGHVS and CDR2 as FQNEAQ. CDR3 length: 15 residues. This CDR3 is CASSLLRVDYEKLFF. DNA of the CDR3: TGTGCCAGCAGCTTACTCAGGGTTGATTATGAAAAACTGTTTTTT.

In its sample, this clonotype was seen a few times. This sequence joins TRBV27 and TRBJ2-7; no definite D call. The V and J ends lost 3 bases and 2 bases respectively, with 11 bases between them. Germline V gene sequence: CDR1 MNHEY, CDR2 SMNVEV (reference sequence). The CDR3 runs to 14 residues. CDR3 residues: CASSLRGATYEQYF. CDR3 DNA: TGTGCCAGCAGTTTGAGAGGCGCGACCTACGAGCAGTACTTC.

The chain combines TRBV18 with TRBJ1-1, with no clear D. V dropped 3 bases and J dropped 4 bases, with 12 bases sitting between them. The CDR3 loop spans 14 amino acids. Germline loops: CDR1 KGHSH, CDR2 LQKENI. In DNA form, the CDR3 reads TGTGCCAGCTCACCGATCGGGGATGGCACTGAAGCTTTCTTT. The encoded protein is CASSPIGDGTEAFF.

This clonotype has more than one count but fewer than ten. The chain is built from TRBV19 and TRBJ2-1; D gene ambiguous. The CDR3 loop spans 16 amino acids. Germline CDR1 reads LNHDA; CDR2 reads SQIVND (reference sequence). Trimming pared 2 bases from V and 2 bases from J, leaving 13 bases between. The CDR3 DNA reads as TGTGCCAGTAGTATACTACTTGGGGTCCCCTACAATGAGCAGTTCTTC. This sequence encodes CASSILLGVPYNEQFF.

In its sample, this clonotype was seen many times. J is TRBJ1-1 and V is TRBV4-2; D gene unclear. The CDR3 totals 14 residues. Germline V lookup: CDR1 LGHNA, CDR2 YNFKEQ. Trimming left V 0 bases short and J 5 bases short, with 10 bases between. The CDR3 protein is CASSQETLGTEAFF. The CDR3, as DNA: TGTGCCAGCAGCCAAGAGACGTTAGGGACTGAAGCTTTCTTT.

This clonotype was detected ten times or more. This chain's CDR3 is CASSLGQGLFSYEQFF. In DNA, the CDR3 is TGTGCCAGCAGCTTAGGACAAGGGCTTTTTAGCTATGAGCAGTTCTTC. The chain uses TRBV13 and TRBJ2-1, with D hard to call. The germline V gene has CDR1 PRHDT and CDR2 FYEKMQ (reference sequence). CDR3 length: 16 residues. V lost 0 bases to trimming and J lost 8 bases, with 17 bases between them.

The chain links TRBV19 to TRBJ2-1, with TRBD2 matching over 9 bases. With 5 bases clipped from V and 7 bases from J, the junction kept 6 bases outside the gene matches. Germline CDR1 LNHDA, CDR2 SQIVND (reference sequence). The CDR3 is 14 residues long. Written as DNA, the CDR3 is TGTGCCAGTAGTTGGCGGGAGGGCACTAATGAGCAGTTCTTC. Translated, it gives CASSWREGTNEQFF.

This clonotype was detected ten times or more. The V gene is TRBV14, the J gene TRBJ2-1; D call uncertain. The V end lost 2 bases, the J end lost 10 bases, and 9 bases lay between the germline ends. The CDR3 has 12 residues. Looked up from germline, CDR1 is SGHDN and CDR2 is FVKESK. The CDR3 reads CASSQYTKEQFF. CDR3 bases: TGTGCCAGCAGCCAATACACCAAGGAGCAGTTCTTC.

As regards this clonotype: This sequence may be a read error, since a much larger clone differs from it by one base. The rearrangement uses TRBV3-1 and TRBJ2-7; D is unclear. Germline V gene lookup returns CDR1 LGHDT and CDR2 YNNKEL (reference sequence). The CDR3 contains 13 residues. CDR3: CTSSANTAYEQYF. As DNA, the CDR3 is TGTACCAGCAGCGCGAACACGGCCTACGAGCAGTACTTC.